The rows below give T cell receptor beta chains drawn from one sample of a study of T-cell memory formation after mild COVID-19. TCRdb used MiXCR to reprocess the 5' RACE reads, holding one entry per CDR3 protein. The data contain approximately 490,000 distinct CDR3 sequences, about a fifth of them singletons. The specimen was PBMCs or a T cell subset sorted from them (not recorded which). The receptors were gathered from an adult woman who had mild COVID-19 (a few samples of this study predate the infection). Cell type and time point are not known. Both conserved end residues are part of each CDR3. Fields, in order: V gene, clone size, D gene, J gene, CDR3 DNA, CDR3 protein. D genes are given only for firm matches. Only some rows state a clone size, as once, few, many or a class for expanded clones.

V: TRBV20-1; size: few; D: TRBD2; J: TRBJ2-3; DNA: TGCAGTGCTAGGCGCGGACTAGCGGGGGGCCAGGGCCCAACAGATACGCAGTATTTT; CDR3: CSARRGLAGGQGPTDTQYF
V: TRBV24-1; size: few; D: .; J: TRBJ2-1; DNA: TGTGCCACCAGTGATCCGGACAGCTACAATGAGCAGTTCTTC; CDR3: CATSDPDSYNEQFF
V: TRBV7-9; size: few; D: .; J: TRBJ2-1; DNA: TGTGCCAGCAGCTTGAGTGTGGGGGCTGACAATGAGCAGTTCTTC; CDR3: CASSLSVGADNEQFF
V: TRBV5-4; size: few; D: TRBD2; J: TRBJ2-2; DNA: TGTGCCAGCAGCCCCCTAGCGGACAAGGGGACCGGGGAGCTGTTTTTT; CDR3: CASSPLADKGTGELFF
V: TRBV4-1; size: .; D: TRBD1; J: TRBJ2-1; DNA: TGCGCCAGCAGCCCCCGACAGGGGACAGATGAGCAGTTCTTC; CDR3: CASSPRQGTDEQFF
V: TRBV18; size: few; D: .; J: TRBJ2-1; DNA: TGTGCCAGCTCACCCGGACAGCTTGGGATATACAATGAGCAGTTCTTC; CDR3: CASSPGQLGIYNEQFF
V: TRBV28; size: .; D: .; J: TRBJ2-3; DNA: TGTGCCAGCAGGGCTCCCAGAGCTAGCACAGATACGCAGTATTTT; CDR3: CASRAPRASTDTQYF
V: TRBV20-1; size: few; D: .; J: TRBJ2-7; DNA: TGCAGTGCCAACAGCGCGGGGATAACCTACGAGCAGTACTTC; CDR3: CSANSAGITYEQYF
V: TRBV7-7; size: few; D: TRBD1; J: TRBJ2-7; DNA: TGTGCCAGCAGCACGGGACAGGGGGACACCTACGAGCAGTACTTC; CDR3: CASSTGQGDTYEQYF
V: TRBV19; size: .; D: .; J: TRBJ2-5; DNA: TGTGCCAGTAGTATGGGGACGGACGGGGAGACCCAGTACTTC; CDR3: CASSMGTDGETQYF
V: TRBV4-3; size: few; D: .; J: TRBJ2-1; DNA: TGCGCCAGCAGCCAAGAAAACGGGTGGGACTACAATGAGCAGTTCTTC; CDR3: CASSQENGWDYNEQFF
V: TRBV10-3; size: few; D: .; J: TRBJ2-1; DNA: TGTGCCATCAGTGCGGAAGGGGCCGGGGAGCAGTTCTTC; CDR3: CAISAEGAGEQFF
V: TRBV12-3/TRBV12-4; size: few; D: .; J: TRBJ2-1; DNA: TGTGCCAGCAGTTTATCGCGGAGTTACAATGAGCAGTTCTTC; CDR3: CASSLSRSYNEQFF
V: TRBV7-2; size: few; D: .; J: TRBJ1-1; DNA: TGTGCCAGCAGCCGGAACGAGGCCTTGAACACTGAAGCTTTCTTT; CDR3: CASSRNEALNTEAFF
V: TRBV12-3/TRBV12-4; size: few; D: .; J: TRBJ2-7; DNA: TGTGCCAGCACAAAGACTACTAACTACGAGCAGTACTTC; CDR3: CASTKTTNYEQYF
V: TRBV4-1; size: .; D: .; J: TRBJ2-7; DNA: TGCGCCAGCAGCCAAGATCCGCGACTAGGGATGTACGAGCAGTACTTC; CDR3: CASSQDPRLGMYEQYF
V: TRBV7-9; size: many; D: .; J: TRBJ2-7; DNA: TGTGCCAGCAGCTTAGAATCGCTGGGATCAACCTACGAGCAGTACTTC; CDR3: CASSLESLGSTYEQYF
V: TRBV7-9; size: .; D: .; J: TRBJ2-2; DNA: TGTGCCAGCAGACGACAGGGAGGCACCGGGGAGCTGTTTTTT; CDR3: CASRRQGGTGELFF